Presented here are 28 T cell receptor beta chains from one specimen sequenced in a study of blood T cell repertoires in COVID-19. Sequencing used immunoSEQ multiplex PCR; TCRdb keeps in-frame clones, though not all of them. The sample carries some 300,000 clones, 90% to 95% recorded once. The sequenced material came from PBMCs or T cells enriched from blood (not recorded which). The receptors originated from a woman in her 30s who had been exposed to COVID-19.

CDR3 in DNA: TGTGCCACCAGTGTCATCTATGGCTACACCTTC. Protein sequence: CATSVIYGYTF. The rearrangement uses TRBV24-1 and TRBJ1-2, with no clear D. The V end lost 5 bases, the J end lost 4 bases, and 4 bases lay between the germline ends. The germline V gene encodes CDR1 KGHDR and CDR2 SFDVKD. This CDR3 comprises 11 residues.

DNA for the CDR3: TGTGCCAGCAGCCTGACAGGGAGCGACTATGGCTACACCTTC. Encoded protein: CASSLTGSDYGYTF. This chain joins TRBV11-2 and TRBJ1-2; 7 bases map to TRBD1. From germline, CDR1 is SGHAT and CDR2 FQNNGV. This CDR3 comprises 14 residues. The J segment lost 3 bases and the V segment lost 5 bases, leaving 6 bases of the junction unmatched.

The CDR3 nucleotides read TGTGCCAGCTCACCACCGGTTGTCAGGGAAAACTATGGCTACACCTTC. Amino acid sequence: CASSPPVVRENYGYTF. V and J are TRBV18 and TRBJ1-2, with a weak D call TRBD1 (5 bases). Germline values: CDR1 KGHSH, CDR2 LQKENI. Trimming took 0 bases from V and 2 from J, leaving 13 bases between them. This CDR3 has 16 residues.

The chain is built from TRBV6-1 and TRBJ1-2, with D uncertain. CDR3 length equals 15 residues. Looked up from germline, CDR1 is MNHNS and CDR2 is SASEGT. V lost 3 bases, J lost 2 bases, and 13 bases lay in between. The CDR3 loop is CASSDYVHQNYGYTF. CDR3 sequence (DNA): TGTGCCAGCAGTGATTACGTACACCAGAACTATGGCTACACCTTC.

The chain couples TRBV5-4 to TRBJ2-1; tentative D call: TRBD1 (6 bases). The germline V gene encodes CDR1 SGHNT and CDR2 YYREEE (reference sequence). The CDR3 length is 16 residues. Between the trimmed V and J ends, which lost 3 bases and 4 bases, there was a span of 17 bases. The CDR3 sequence: CASSYSWTEIYNEQFF. CDR3 DNA: TGTGCCAGCAGCTACTCGTGGACAGAAATATACAATGAGCAGTTCTTC. The whole variable domain, filled in from reference TRBV5-4 and TRBJ2-1, reads ETGVTQSPTHLIKTRGQQVTLRCSSQSGHNTVSWYQQALGQGPQFIFQYYREEENGRGNFPPRFSGLQFPNYSSELNVNALELDDSALYLCASSYSWTEIYNEQFFGPGTRLTVL.

CDR3 bases: TGTGCCAGCAGTTACCTCAGGGTAGCCAAAAACATTCAGTACTTC. Residues: CASSYLRVAKNIQYF. The chain links TRBV6-2 or TRBV6-3 to TRBJ2-4, with D perhaps TRBD1 (5 bases). In germline, CDR1 is MNHEY, CDR2 SVGEGT. Trimming removed 2 bases at V and 0 bases at J, with 8 bases between. The CDR3 contains 15 residues.

Concerning this clone itself: Within the sample, other DNA sequences also encode this same CDR3. This rearrangement joins TRBV5-1 to TRBJ1-2, with a possible D match to TRBD1 (6 bases). This CDR3 contains 14 residues. Germline V CDR1 and CDR2: SGHRS, YFSETQ. Deletions cut 1 base from V and 2 bases from J, with 9 bases between. The CDR3 spells CASSLMDSNYGYTF. The CDR3, as DNA: TGCGCCAGCAGCTTGATGGACAGCAACTATGGCTACACCTTC.

The rearrangement links TRBV2 to TRBJ2-7; 7 bases match TRBD2. The germline V gene has CDR1 SNHLY and CDR2 FYNNEI. This CDR3 region has 14 residues. With V trimmed by 3 bases and J by 2 bases, 4 bases remained unmatched. The CDR3 sequence is CASSERGFTYEQYF. In DNA form, the CDR3 reads TGTGCCAGCAGTGAGCGGGGGTTCACCTACGAGCAGTACTTC.

This clone occurred once. The chain recombines TRBV20-1 with TRBJ1-2; 7 bases map to TRBD1. V dropped 3 bases and J dropped 6; count of bases not matched to a gene: 7. The germline V gene encodes CDR1 DFQATT and CDR2 SNEGSKA (reference sequence). The CDR3 has 13 amino acids. CDR3 region: CSASYQGVNGYTF. In nucleotides, the CDR3 is TGCAGTGCTAGTTATCAGGGGGTCAATGGCTACACCTTC.

The rearrangement joins TRBV4-3 to TRBJ2-5; 9 nucleotides match TRBD2. Germline assignment: CDR1 LGHNA and CDR2 YSLEER. Trimming at V came to 5 bases and at J to 2 bases, leaving 6 bases not matched to a gene. This CDR3 comprises 15 residues. The CDR3 reads CASSKLAGAQETQYF. CDR3 in DNA: TGCGCCAGCAGCAAATTAGCGGGGGCTCAAGAGACCCAGTACTTC.

The rearrangement joins TRBV6-5 to TRBJ1-6; 8 positions match TRBD1. Germline CDR1 reads MNHEY; CDR2 reads SVGAGI. The CDR3 is made up of 14 amino acids. Trimming removed 2 bases from V and 7 bases from J; junction bases left unmatched: 1. CDR3: CASSYDRGNSPLHF. The CDR3 bases are TGTGCCAGCAGTTACGACAGGGGAAATTCACCCCTCCACTTT.

The V call is TRBV4-1, the J call TRBJ1-4; D is unclear. Trimming cost V 6 bases and J 7 bases, with 12 bases left between them. Germline V gene lookup returns CDR1 MGHRA and CDR2 YSYEKL. The CDR3 length is 13 residues. The CDR3 region is CASSFGLFEKLFF. In DNA form, the CDR3 reads TGCGCCAGCAGTTTTGGCTTATTTGAAAAACTGTTTTTT.

A remark on this clone: This specimen includes other DNA sequences encoding the same CDR3. The chain recombines TRBV19 with TRBJ1-1; D possibly corresponds to TRBD1 (6 bases). The CDR3 sequence is 12 residues long. V was cut by 9 bases and J by 5 bases, with 13 bases left in between. Germline V gene lookup returns CDR1 LNHDA and CDR2 SQIVND (reference sequence). CDR3 protein: CASRLRGTEAFF. The CDR3 nucleotides read TGTGCCAGCAGACTCAGGGGAACTGAAGCTTTCTTT.

J is TRBJ1-5 and V is TRBV19, with a possible D match to TRBD1 (6 bases). V was clipped by 5 bases and J by 5 bases, with 19 bases between them. The germline V gene encodes CDR1 LNHDA and CDR2 SQIVND (reference sequence). The CDR3 covers 16 residues. The CDR3 loop is CASSPLGQGDHQPQHF. The DNA of the CDR3 is TGTGCCAGTAGTCCACTGGGACAAGGGGATCATCAGCCCCAGCATTTT.

This clone was detected only once. Distinct nucleotide sequences in the sample also encode this CDR3. V and J are TRBV5-1 and TRBJ1-4; 8 bases align to TRBD1. V gave up 2 bases and J gave up 8 bases; unmatched junction bases: 5. CDR3 length equals 14 residues. Germline CDR1 SGHRS, CDR2 YFSETQ. This chain's CDR3 is CASSFRQGNEKLFF. CDR3 DNA sequence: TGCGCCAGCAGCTTCCGACAGGGGAACGAAAAACTGTTTTTT.

The chain has TRBV19 and TRBJ1-1, with a possible D match to TRBD1 (6 bases). Germline values: CDR1 LNHDA, CDR2 SQIVND (reference sequence). Deletions cut 5 bases from V and 7 bases from J, with 26 bases between. The CDR3 is made up of 17 amino acids. This CDR3 is CASSPRDTRRRGHEAFF. The CDR3 coding sequence is TGTGCCAGTAGTCCACGGGACACACGACGTCGAGGACATGAAGCTTTCTTT.

The J gene is TRBJ2-4, the V gene TRBV5-1, with 7 bases lining up with TRBD2. This CDR3 spans 17 amino acids. The V and J ends lost 0 bases and 2 bases, in that order; junction bases with no gene match: 8. The V gene's germline CDR1 is SGHRS and CDR2 YFSETQ. The CDR3 here is CASSLATSLFPKNIQYF. The CDR3 DNA reads as TGCGCCAGCAGCTTGGCGACTAGCCTCTTTCCCAAAAACATTCAGTACTTC.

This clone was counted a single time. The J gene is TRBJ1-4, the V gene TRBV19; TRBD1 is a possible D gene (5 bases). Germline V gives CDR1 LNHDA, CDR2 SQIVND (reference sequence). Trimming removed 8 bases from V and 2 bases from J, with 12 bases in between. This CDR3 contains 14 residues. The CDR3 reads CASRRGITNEKLFF. The DNA of the CDR3 is TGTGCCAGTCGGCGGGGGATCACTAATGAAAAACTGTTTTTT.

The chain carries TRBV19 and TRBJ2-1; no definite D call. The CDR3 is made up of 13 amino acids. Germline V CDR1 and CDR2: LNHDA, SQIVND (reference sequence). The V end was cut by 3 bases, the J end by 10 bases, with 13 bases between. Here the CDR3 reads CASSIQRRLEQFF. CDR3 nucleotides: TGTGCCAGTAGTATCCAACGGAGATTGGAGCAGTTCTTC.

The chain is built from TRBV5-1 and TRBJ2-2, with D unclear. The germline CDR1 and CDR2 sequences are SGHRS and YFSETQ. Trimming pared 2 bases from V and 0 bases from J, leaving 8 bases between. This CDR3 region has 15 residues. For the CDR3, the DNA is TGCGCCAGCAGCTTAGTAGATCCGAACACCGGGGAGCTGTTTTTT. Amino acid sequence: CASSLVDPNTGELFF.

This clone occurred many times. This chain connects TRBV15 to TRBJ2-1, with D perhaps TRBD2 (6 bases). The CDR3 is made up of 13 amino acids. The ends were cut back, 7 bases at V and 7 bases at J, with 14 bases in the middle. Germline values: CDR1 LNHNV, CDR2 YYDKDF (reference sequence). CDR3 sequence (DNA): TGTGCCACCAACCCTTATGCGGGGAATGAGCAGTTCTTC. Translation: CATNPYAGNEQFF.

This chain joins TRBV5-1 and TRBJ2-3, with 7 bases lining up with TRBD2. From germline, CDR1 is SGHRS and CDR2 YFSETQ. The trim removed 2 bases at V and 3 bases at J, leaving 3 bases unmatched. There are 14 residues in the CDR3. In DNA form, the CDR3 reads TGCGCCAGCAGCTTTCCGGGGGGAACAGATACGCAGTATTTT. Its translation: CASSFPGGTDTQYF.

This clone turned up a few times. This chain links TRBV2 with TRBJ2-2, with a tentative D call TRBD1 (5 bases). Germline loops: CDR1 SNHLY, CDR2 FYNNEI. This CDR3 comprises 14 residues. V gave up 10 bases and J gave up 1 base, with 13 bases separating them. This CDR3 reads CAKQGRGNTGELFF. The CDR3 coding sequence is TGTGCCAAGCAGGGCAGAGGGAACACCGGGGAGCTGTTTTTT.

CDR3 amino acids: CAWSVQGGKLFF. The DNA of the CDR3 is TGTGCCTGGAGTGTCCAGGGGGGAAAACTGTTTTTT. This chain connects TRBV30 to TRBJ1-4, with TRBD1 identical over 7 bases. CDR3 length: 12 residues. V lost 0 bases and J lost 10; bases outside the gene matches: 2. Per the germline V gene, CDR1 is GTSNPN and CDR2 is SVGIG (reference sequence).

Only one count was recorded for this clone. The chain carries TRBV30 and TRBJ2-5; the match to TRBD2 covers 9 bases. Germline loops: CDR1 GTSNPN, CDR2 SVGIG (reference sequence). V gave up 4 bases and J gave up 4 bases; unmatched junction bases: 1. The CDR3 length is 12 residues. The CDR3 sequence is CAWNSGGETQYF. For the CDR3, the DNA is TGTGCCTGGAATAGCGGGGGAGAGACCCAGTACTTC.

This chain links TRBV7-9 with TRBJ2-7, with TRBD1 matching over 8 bases. The germline gives CDR1 SEHNR, CDR2 FQNEAQ (reference sequence). The junction had 6 bases not matched to a gene; V was cut back by 6 bases and J by 2 bases. The CDR3 is 14 residues long. The CDR3 DNA reads as TGTGCCAGCAGTCGGACAGGGATTCCCTACGAGCAGTACTTC. Translated, it gives CASSRTGIPYEQYF.

The rearrangement joins TRBV7-9 to TRBJ1-1; maybe TRBD1 (6 bases). The germline CDR1 and CDR2 sequences are SEHNR and FQNEAQ (reference sequence). V shed 3 bases and J shed 5 bases, with 7 bases lying between them. This CDR3 comprises 12 residues. The chain's CDR3 is CASSFGQTEAFF. CDR3 coding DNA: TGTGCCAGCAGCTTCGGACAGACTGAAGCTTTCTTT.

The V call is TRBV10-2, the J call TRBJ2-3; no clear D gene. CDR3 length equals 15 residues. Trimming stripped 4 bases from V and 0 bases from J, with 11 bases between. Germline V lookup: CDR1 WSHSY, CDR2 SAAADI. The CDR3 DNA sequence: TGCGCCAGCAGTGTTTGGGTTAGCAGCACAGATACGCAGTATTTT. Translated, it gives CASSVWVSSTDTQYF.